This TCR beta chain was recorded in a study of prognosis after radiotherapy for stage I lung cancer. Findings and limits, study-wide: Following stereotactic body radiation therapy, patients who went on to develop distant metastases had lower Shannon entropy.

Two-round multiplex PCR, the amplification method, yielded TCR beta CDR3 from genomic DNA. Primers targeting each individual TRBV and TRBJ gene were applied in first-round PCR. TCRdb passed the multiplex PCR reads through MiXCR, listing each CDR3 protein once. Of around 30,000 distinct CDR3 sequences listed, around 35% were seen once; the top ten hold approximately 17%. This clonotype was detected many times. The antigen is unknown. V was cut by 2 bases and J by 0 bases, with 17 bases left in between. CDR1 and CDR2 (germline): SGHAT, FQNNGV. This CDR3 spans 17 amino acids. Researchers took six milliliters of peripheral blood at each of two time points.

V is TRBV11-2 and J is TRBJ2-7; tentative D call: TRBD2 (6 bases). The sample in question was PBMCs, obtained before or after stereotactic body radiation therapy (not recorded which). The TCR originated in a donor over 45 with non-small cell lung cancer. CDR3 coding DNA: TGTGCCAGCAGCTTACGACTCTGGCTGGGGGGCTCCTACGAGCAGTACTTC. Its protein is CASSLRLWLGGSYEQYF.